This T cell receptor (beta chain) is drawn from a study of cytomegalovirus exposure and HLA in healthy donors. Study context: Early released data comprised about 84 million unique TCRs from HLA-typed donors.

This cohort consisted of healthy bone marrow donors. The PCR used 60 Vbeta and 13 Jbeta primers. Sequenced by immunoSEQ multiplex PCR; TCRdb stores in-frame clones only, minus some. Of approximately 150,000 clones in the sample, over 70% were seen once. Whole-study findings and limits: The authors listed 150 or so TCR beta chains as cytomegalovirus-associated. Across all donors, roughly uniform sequencing depth was an assumption of the presence/absence analyses.

Germline V gives CDR1 ENHRY, CDR2 SYGVKD. Trimming cost V 11 bases and J 2 bases, with 15 bases left between them. This CDR3 is built from 14 residues. Points on this clone: Its matching antigen is unknown.

The material sequenced was PBMCs. This sequence was found in a male donor in good health and CMV-seronegative. The rearrangement links TRBV10-3 to TRBJ1-4, with D possibly TRBD1 on 6 matching bases. The CDR3 protein is CAAGGGRTNEKLFF. As DNA, the CDR3 is TGTGCCGCAGGTGGGGGCCGGACTAATGAAAAACTGTTTTTT.